This T cell receptor beta chain was recovered during a study of T cells in Graves' hyperthyroidism and ophthalmopathy. Study-wide context: Peripheral blood was acquired at first diagnosis, ahead of any therapy whatsoever. Findings and caveats of the study: Most expanded thyroid clonotypes above 0.001 recurred in blood. Model-based prediction identified ophthalmopathy a median roughly six months prior to its onset.

Using RNA transcripts as the source, TCR beta CDR3 regions were amplified. Using the HTBI primer set, a first-round RT-PCR was run on the TCR CDR3. TCRdb itself ran the multiplex PCR reads through MiXCR, one entry per CDR3 protein. The table has around 350,000 distinct CDR3 sequences, about 18% seen once. The germline V gene encodes CDR1 SGHKS and CDR2 YYEKEE (reference sequence). Trimming removed 2 bases from V and 0 bases from J, with 11 bases in between. The CDR3 has 15 residues. Graves' hyperthyroidism without ophthalmopathy progression within 18 months was termed stable. Ten or more counts support this clonotype. No antigen is known for it.

This sequence was found in a woman between 18 and 29 years old with Graves' hyperthyroidism. The chain has TRBV5-5 and TRBJ2-5; possibly TRBD1 for D (6 bases). Input material: blood. CDR3 residues: CASSLQGLDQETQYF. The CDR3 DNA reads TGTGCCAGCAGCTTACAGGGTCTGGACCAAGAGACCCAGTACTTC.